These T cell receptor beta chains were read from a single sample in a study of T cells in Graves' hyperthyroidism and ophthalmopathy. Via MiXCR, TCRdb re-called the multiplex PCR reads, giving one row per CDR3 protein. This sample has hundreds of thousands of distinct CDR3 sequences, with 20% to 25% found just once. Sequencing used blood. These receptors originate from a man over 45 with Graves' hyperthyroidism. The CDR3 runs from the conserved cysteine through the conserved F or W. The D gene is left open where the match is weak. Not all rows give a size; the values are once, few, many and, for expanded clones, a class.

v_gene: TRBV5-1; abundance: .; len: 13; d_gene: .; j_gene: TRBJ2-5; CDR3nt: TGCGCCAGCCGGATTATACCCCAAGAGACCCAGTACTTC; CDR3aa: CASRIIPQETQYF
v_gene: TRBV6-1; abundance: .; len: 14; d_gene: TRBD2; j_gene: TRBJ2-1; CDR3nt: TGTGCCAGCAGGCCCCTAGCGGGGATGAATGAGCAGTTCTTC; CDR3aa: CASRPLAGMNEQFF
v_gene: TRBV14; abundance: .; len: 15; d_gene: .; j_gene: TRBJ2-5; CDR3nt: TGTGCCAGCAGCCAAGAGTATACTAGAGGAGAGACCCAGTACTTC; CDR3aa: CASSQEYTRGETQYF
v_gene: TRBV20-1; abundance: few; len: 13; d_gene: .; j_gene: TRBJ2-7; CDR3nt: TGCAGTGCCGCCGGGTCCCTATACTACGAGCAGTACTTC; CDR3aa: CSAAGSLYYEQYF
v_gene: TRBV6-4; abundance: few; len: 15; d_gene: .; j_gene: TRBJ1-1; CDR3nt: TGTGCCAGCAGTGACGTGGAAATTGGAATCACTGAAGCTTTCTTT; CDR3aa: CASSDVEIGITEAFF
v_gene: TRBV5-4; abundance: .; len: 16; d_gene: .; j_gene: TRBJ1-6; CDR3nt: TGTGCCAGCAGCTTGGCCAGGAGCTCCTATAATTCACCCCTCCACTTT; CDR3aa: CASSLARSSYNSPLHF
v_gene: TRBV2; abundance: many; len: 14; d_gene: TRBD2; j_gene: TRBJ2-3; CDR3nt: TGTGCCAGCAAGTTTCAGCGGGAGGGTGATACGCAGTATTTT; CDR3aa: CASKFQREGDTQYF
v_gene: TRBV5-1; abundance: .; len: 16; d_gene: TRBD1; j_gene: TRBJ2-4; CDR3nt: TGCGCCAGCAGCCCGGAGGGACAGGGCCTCAAAAACATTCAGTACTTC; CDR3aa: CASSPEGQGLKNIQYF
v_gene: TRBV28; abundance: many; len: 13; d_gene: .; j_gene: TRBJ2-7; CDR3nt: TGTGCCAGCAGTTCACCTACCCTTAACGAGCAGTACTTC; CDR3aa: CASSSPTLNEQYF
v_gene: TRBV20-1; abundance: few; len: 13; d_gene: .; j_gene: TRBJ1-1; CDR3nt: TGCAGTGCTGGTACGGGGGCTCGGACTGAAGCTTTCTTT; CDR3aa: CSAGTGARTEAFF
v_gene: TRBV6-1; abundance: few; len: 12; d_gene: .; j_gene: TRBJ1-1; CDR3nt: TGTGCCAGCAGTTTTCTGACCACTGAAGCTTTCTTT; CDR3aa: CASSFLTTEAFF
v_gene: TRBV15; abundance: .; len: 18; d_gene: TRBD1; j_gene: TRBJ1-4; CDR3nt: TGTGCCACCAGCACCCCTCCGGGACAGGGGGCCTTAAATGAAAAACTGTTTTTT; CDR3aa: CATSTPPGQGALNEKLFF
v_gene: TRBV30; abundance: many; len: 16; d_gene: TRBD2; j_gene: TRBJ2-7; CDR3nt: TGTGCCTGGAGTGTATGGTCAACTAGCGAAAACTACGAGCAGTACTTC; CDR3aa: CAWSVWSTSENYEQYF
v_gene: TRBV18; abundance: few; len: 16; d_gene: TRBD1; j_gene: TRBJ1-6; CDR3nt: TGTGCCAGCTCACCTACGGGACAGGGGAAGAATTCACCCCTCCACTTT; CDR3aa: CASSPTGQGKNSPLHF